This TCR beta chain was identified during a study of shared clonotypes between healthy human individuals. The CD4+ fraction was divided into a CD45RA+ naive subset and a CD45RA-negative memory subset. Clones were read by immunoSEQ multiplex PCR, and TCRdb kept only the in-frame ones, dropping some. The profile shows about 2.4 million clones, under 95% of them singletons. A remark on this clone: Its antigen is not known.

Study observations and caveats: Naive subsets generally had larger estimated richness than memory subsets. Enrolling few donors narrowed the genetic and exposure-history diversity that was represented.

V gave up 1 base and J gave up 4 bases; unmatched junction bases: 7. The CDR3 sequence is 19 residues long. CDR1 is SGHAT and CDR2 is FQNNGV in the germline V gene. This sequence joins TRBV11-2 and TRBJ2-2, with TRBD2 identical over 15 bases. The sequenced sample was naive CD4+ T cells from PBMCs. Described subset: CD45RA+ positively selected. This TCR was recovered from a man aged 18 to 29 in good health. Some clones in this sample may be carry-over from other donors' samples. CDR3 nucleotide sequence: TGTGCCAGCAGCTTAGTCCCGGGACTAGCGGGAGGTCGCACCGGGGAGCTGTTTTTT. Translation: CASSLVPGLAGGRTGELFF.